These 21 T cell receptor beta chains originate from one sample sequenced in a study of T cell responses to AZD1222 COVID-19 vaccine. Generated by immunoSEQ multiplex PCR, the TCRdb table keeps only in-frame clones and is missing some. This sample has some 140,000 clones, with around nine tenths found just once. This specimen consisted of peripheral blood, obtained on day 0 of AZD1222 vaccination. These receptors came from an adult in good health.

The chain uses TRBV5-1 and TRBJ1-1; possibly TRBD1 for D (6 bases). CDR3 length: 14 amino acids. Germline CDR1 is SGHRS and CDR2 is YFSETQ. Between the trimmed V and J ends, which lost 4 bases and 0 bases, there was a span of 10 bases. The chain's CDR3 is CASSPDRMNTEAFF. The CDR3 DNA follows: TGCGCCAGCAGCCCAGACAGGATGAACACTGAAGCTTTCTTT.

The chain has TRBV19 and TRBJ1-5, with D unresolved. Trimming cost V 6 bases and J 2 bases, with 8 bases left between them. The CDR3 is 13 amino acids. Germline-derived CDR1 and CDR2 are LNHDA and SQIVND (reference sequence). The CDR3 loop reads CASRGAGNQPQHF. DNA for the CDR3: TGTGCCAGTAGGGGTGCGGGCAATCAGCCCCAGCATTTT.

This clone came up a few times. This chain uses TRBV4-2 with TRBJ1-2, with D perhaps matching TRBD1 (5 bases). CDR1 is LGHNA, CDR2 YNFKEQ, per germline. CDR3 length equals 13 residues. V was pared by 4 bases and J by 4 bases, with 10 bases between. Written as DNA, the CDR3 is TGTGCCAGCAGCCGCTCCGACAGCTATGGCTACACCTTC. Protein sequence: CASSRSDSYGYTF.

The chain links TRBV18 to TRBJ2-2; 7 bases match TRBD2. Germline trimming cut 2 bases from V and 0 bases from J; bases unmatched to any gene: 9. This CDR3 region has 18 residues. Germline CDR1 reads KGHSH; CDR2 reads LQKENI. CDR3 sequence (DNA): TGTGCCAGCTCACCAAAACCGGGCGGGACTACGAACACCGGGGAGCTGTTTTTT. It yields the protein CASSPKPGGTTNTGELFF. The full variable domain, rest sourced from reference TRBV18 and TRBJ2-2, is NAGVMQNPRHLVRRRGQEARLRCSPMKGHSHVYWYRQLPEEGLKFMVYLQKENIIDESGMPKERFSAEFPKEGPSILRIQQVVRGDSAAYFCASSPKPGGTTNTGELFFGEGSRLTVL.

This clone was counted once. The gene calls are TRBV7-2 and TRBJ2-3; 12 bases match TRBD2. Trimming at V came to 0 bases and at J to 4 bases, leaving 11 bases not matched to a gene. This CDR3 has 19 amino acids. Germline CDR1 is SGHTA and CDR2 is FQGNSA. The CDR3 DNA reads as TGTGCCAGCAGCTTAGCTCCCTCCGGCCTAGCGGGGGGGTCAGATACGCAGTATTTT. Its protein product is CASSLAPSGLAGGSDTQYF.

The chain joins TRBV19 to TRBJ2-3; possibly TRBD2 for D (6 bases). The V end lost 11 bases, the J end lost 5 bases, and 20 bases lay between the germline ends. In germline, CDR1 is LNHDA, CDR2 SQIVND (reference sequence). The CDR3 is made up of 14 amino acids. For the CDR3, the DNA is TGTGCCGTTACGGGCGGGGCTTCTGGAGATACGCAGTATTTT. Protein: CAVTGGASGDTQYF.

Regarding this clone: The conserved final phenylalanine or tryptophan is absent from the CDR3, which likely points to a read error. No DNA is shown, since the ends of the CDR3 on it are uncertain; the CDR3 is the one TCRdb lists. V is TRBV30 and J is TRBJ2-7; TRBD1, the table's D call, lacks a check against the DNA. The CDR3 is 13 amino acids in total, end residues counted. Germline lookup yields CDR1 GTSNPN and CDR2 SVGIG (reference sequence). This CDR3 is CAWSVGQVTSLVS.

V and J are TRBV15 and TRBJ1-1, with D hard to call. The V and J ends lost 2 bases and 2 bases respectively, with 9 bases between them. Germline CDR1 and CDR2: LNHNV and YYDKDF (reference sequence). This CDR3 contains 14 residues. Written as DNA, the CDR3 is TGTGCCACCAGCAGACAGAGGAGTAACACTGAAGCTTTCTTT. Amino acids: CATSRQRSNTEAFF.

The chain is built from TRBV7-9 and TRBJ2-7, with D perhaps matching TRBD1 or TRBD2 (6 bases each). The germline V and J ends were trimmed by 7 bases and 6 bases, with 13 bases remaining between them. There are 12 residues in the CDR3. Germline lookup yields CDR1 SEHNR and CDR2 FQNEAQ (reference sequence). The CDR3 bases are TGTGCCAGCACCCTAGGGGGAGGCGAGCAGTACTTC. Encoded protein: CASTLGGGEQYF.

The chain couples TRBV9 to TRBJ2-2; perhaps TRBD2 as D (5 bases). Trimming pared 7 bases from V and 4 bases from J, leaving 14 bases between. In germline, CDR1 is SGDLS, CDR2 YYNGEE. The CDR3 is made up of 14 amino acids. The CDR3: CASQTSFITGELFF. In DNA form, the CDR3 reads TGTGCCAGCCAAACTAGTTTTATCACCGGGGAGCTGTTTTTT.

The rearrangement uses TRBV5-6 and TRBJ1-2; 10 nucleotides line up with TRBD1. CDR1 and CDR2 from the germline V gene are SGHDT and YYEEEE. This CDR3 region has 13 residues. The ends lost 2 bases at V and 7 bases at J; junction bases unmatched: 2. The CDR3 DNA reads TGTGCCAGCAGCTTAGGGACAGGGGCTGGCTACACCTTC. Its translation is CASSLGTGAGYTF.

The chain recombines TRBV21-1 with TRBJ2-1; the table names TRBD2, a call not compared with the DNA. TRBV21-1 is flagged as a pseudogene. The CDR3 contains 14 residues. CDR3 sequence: CASSIRTAGNEQFF. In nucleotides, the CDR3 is TGTGCCAGCAGCATTAGGACAGCGGGAAATGAGCAGTTCTTC.

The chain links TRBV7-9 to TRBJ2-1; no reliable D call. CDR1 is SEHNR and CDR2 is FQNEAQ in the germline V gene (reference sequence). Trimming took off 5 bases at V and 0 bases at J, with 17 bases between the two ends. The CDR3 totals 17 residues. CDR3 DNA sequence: TGTGCCAGCAGCCCCACTAAGCACCCGAACTCCTACAATGAGCAGTTCTTC. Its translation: CASSPTKHPNSYNEQFF.

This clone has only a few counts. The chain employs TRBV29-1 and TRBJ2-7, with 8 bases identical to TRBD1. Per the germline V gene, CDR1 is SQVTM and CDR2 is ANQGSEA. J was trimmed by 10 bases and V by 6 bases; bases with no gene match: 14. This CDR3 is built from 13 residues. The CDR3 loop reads CSVATTDRGEQYF. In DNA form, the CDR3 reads TGCAGCGTAGCCACCACCGACAGGGGAGAACAGTACTTC.

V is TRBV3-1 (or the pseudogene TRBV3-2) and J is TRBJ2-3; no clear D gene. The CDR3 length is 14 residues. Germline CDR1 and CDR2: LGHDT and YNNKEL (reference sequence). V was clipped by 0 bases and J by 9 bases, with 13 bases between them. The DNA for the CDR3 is TGTGCCAGCAGCCAAGACCACGCTTCTCCCACGCAGTATTTT. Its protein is CASSQDHASPTQYF.

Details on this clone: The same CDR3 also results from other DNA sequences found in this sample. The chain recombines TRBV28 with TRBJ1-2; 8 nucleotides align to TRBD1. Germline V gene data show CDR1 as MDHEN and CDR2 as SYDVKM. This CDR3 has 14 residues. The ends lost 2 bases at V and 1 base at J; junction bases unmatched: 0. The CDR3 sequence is CASSLGQGNYGYTF. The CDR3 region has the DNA TGTGCCAGCAGTTTAGGACAGGGTAACTATGGCTACACCTTC.

CDR3 residues: CASSLALGGAYNEQFF. In DNA, the CDR3 is TGTGCCAGCAGCTTAGCGTTGGGGGGGGCCTACAATGAGCAGTTCTTC. This chain uses TRBV7-2 with TRBJ2-1; the match to TRBD2 covers 7 bases. V shed 0 bases and J 2 bases; nucleotides not matched to a gene: 4. The length of the CDR3 is 16 residues. Germline V gene lookup returns CDR1 SGHTA and CDR2 FQGNSA.

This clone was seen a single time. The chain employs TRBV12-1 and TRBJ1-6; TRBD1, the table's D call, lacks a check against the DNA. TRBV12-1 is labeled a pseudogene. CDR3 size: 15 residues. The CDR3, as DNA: TGTGCCAGCAGGATAACAGGAGAAACAAATTCACCCCTCCACTTT. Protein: CASRITGETNSPLHF.

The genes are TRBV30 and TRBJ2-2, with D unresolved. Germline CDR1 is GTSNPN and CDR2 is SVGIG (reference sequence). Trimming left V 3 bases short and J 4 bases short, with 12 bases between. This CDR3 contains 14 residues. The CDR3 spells CAWSPSMATGELFF. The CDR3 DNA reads TGTGCCTGGAGCCCAAGCATGGCCACCGGGGAGCTGTTTTTT.

CDR3 bases: TGTGCCAGCAGCTGGGACAGCCCAGTCTACTATGGCTACACCTTC. Its translation is CASSWDSPVYYGYTF. The chain joins TRBV7-2 to TRBJ1-2; 7 nucleotides agree with TRBD1. The V and J ends lost 4 bases and 3 bases, in that order; junction bases with no gene match: 8. Germline values: CDR1 SGHTA, CDR2 FQGNSA. The CDR3 covers 15 residues.

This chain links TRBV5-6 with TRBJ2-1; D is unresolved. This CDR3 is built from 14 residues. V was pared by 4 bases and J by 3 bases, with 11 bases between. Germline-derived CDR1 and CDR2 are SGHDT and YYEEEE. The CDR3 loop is CASSQRLHYNEQFF. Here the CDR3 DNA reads TGTGCCAGCAGCCAAAGACTCCACTACAATGAGCAGTTCTTC.